This T cell receptor (beta chain) was obtained from a study of blood T cell repertoires in COVID-19. Turning to the study itself: The analysed material was cDNA or gDNA that came from T cells, B-cell-depleted T cells, or PBMCs.

The CDR3 spans 17 residues. Germline V lookup: CDR1 KGHSH, CDR2 LQKENI. J gave up 0 bases and V 1 base, and 8 bases lay outside the gene matches. Study processing details: Nucleated cell counts were estimated from reference gene primer amplification. Measured with immunoSEQ multiplex PCR; TCRdb has only the in-frame clones, and not every one. V and J calls and clone size are copied from that table; D and trimming were computed from the DNA. The sample lists approximately 130,000 clones, 75% to 90% occurring once. The clonotype was recovered from a man aged 65 to 85 with active or convalescent COVID-19. The chain carries TRBV18 and TRBJ1-2; 7 bases agree with TRBD1. Specimen: peripheral blood. The CDR3, as DNA: TGTGCCAGCTCACCACGGGACAGCCCAGGAGCTAACTATGGCTACACCTTC. It translates to CASSPRDSPGANYGYTF.